The next 6 T cell receptor beta chains were all read from a single sample in a study of blood T cell repertoires in COVID-19. Method: immunoSEQ multiplex PCR; TCRdb's copy keeps in-frame clones and lacks some. The profile shows roughly 66,000 clones, around 82% of them singletons. Sequencing was done on a sample of peripheral blood. The origin of the receptors is a man aged 55 to 70 with acute or convalescent COVID-19.

This clone was seen a single time. The chain is built from TRBV19 and TRBJ1-5, with D uncertain. V lost 0 bases, J lost 5 bases, and 8 bases lay in between. The CDR3 extends over 14 amino acids. The germline gives CDR1 LNHDA, CDR2 SQIVND (reference sequence). As DNA, the CDR3 is TGTGCCAGTAGTATAGAAGAGGGAGATCAGCCCCAGCATTTT. Amino acid sequence: CASSIEEGDQPQHF. Supplemented by reference TRBV19 and TRBJ1-5, the full variable domain reads DGGITQSPKYLFRKEGQNVTLSCEQNLNHDAMYWYRQDPGQGLRLIYYSQIVNDFQKGDIAEGYSVSREKKESFPLTVTSAQKNPTAFYLCASSIEEGDQPQHFGDGTRLSIL.

In this sample, this clone turned up a few times. V and J are TRBV29-1 and TRBJ2-7; TRBD1 is a possible D gene (5 bases). This CDR3 has 14 residues. Per germline, CDR1 SQVTM and CDR2 ANQGSEA. The germline V and J ends were trimmed by 0 bases and 2 bases, with 11 bases remaining between them. CDR3: CSVEDQGHPYEQYF. CDR3 nucleotides: TGCAGCGTTGAAGATCAAGGACATCCCTACGAGCAGTACTTC.

Concerning this clone itself: The same CDR3 can be traced to other DNA sequences in this sample. The chain has TRBV6-2 or TRBV6-3 and TRBJ1-2; 7 bases are shared with TRBD1. Germline lookup yields CDR1 MNHEY and CDR2 SVGEGT. The V segment lost 2 bases and the J segment 4 bases; nucleotides outside the gene matches: 4. CDR3 length equals 14 residues. Written as DNA, the CDR3 is TGTGCCAGCAGTTACCCAGGGACAGTCTATGGCTACACCTTC. Translation: CASSYPGTVYGYTF.

The CDR3 DNA follows: TGTGCCAGTAGTGAAGCAGGGGGCAACTATGGCTACACCTTC. Translation gives CASSEAGGNYGYTF. The chain has TRBV19 and TRBJ1-2; 8 bases align to TRBD1. Trimming took 5 bases from V and 2 from J; bases not matched to a gene: 4. From germline, CDR1 is LNHDA and CDR2 SQIVND (reference sequence). CDR3 length: 14 amino acids.

The genes are TRBV11-2 and TRBJ2-2; 8 bases fit TRBD1. V was clipped by 5 bases and J by 5 bases; unmatched bases: 7. The length of the CDR3 is 15 residues. Germline CDR1 and CDR2: SGHAT and FQNNGV. CDR3 sequence: CASSPGWTGTGELFF. Written as DNA, the CDR3 is TGTGCCAGCAGCCCAGGGTGGACAGGGACCGGGGAGCTGTTTTTT.

The chain employs TRBV4-1 and TRBJ2-3; tentatively, D is TRBD1 (6 bases). V was trimmed by 4 bases and J by 2 bases, leaving 16 bases between them. Germline loops: CDR1 MGHRA, CDR2 YSYEKL. This CDR3 is 16 amino acids long. DNA of the CDR3: TGCGCCAGCAGCCCGTCCCGGGACACAGTCACAGATACGCAGTATTTT. Amino acid sequence: CASSPSRDTVTDTQYF.